This TCR beta chain was captured by sequencing in a study of control samples from healthy donors and cancer patients. The protocol was immunoSEQ multiplex PCR, while the TCRdb copy is restricted to in-frame clones and leaves out a portion. The data show 150,000 or so clones, with 93% seen just once and 2% to 2.5% held by the top ten. Trimming cost V 1 base and J 0 bases, with 9 bases left between them. This CDR3 spans 15 amino acids. Germline V CDR1 and CDR2: LNHDA, SQIVND (reference sequence). The sample holds one count of this clone. The sequence was collected from a man aged 50 to 59 in good health. This chain links TRBV19 with TRBJ1-2; D is unresolved. The sequenced sample was blood. The chain's CDR3 is CASSIAARANYGYTF. The CDR3 bases are TGTGCCAGTAGTATAGCGGCCAGAGCTAACTATGGCTACACCTTC.